Shown below are 30 T cell receptor beta chains from a single sample sequenced in a study of CD8 T cells in ankylosing spondylitis. In TCRdb, the 5' RACE reads were re-called with MiXCR into one record per CDR3 protein. This sample has around 75,000 distinct CDR3 sequences, with about 5.2% found just once. The material sequenced was blood, either unsorted or a sorted T cell fraction (not recorded which). The receptors come from a male donor with ankylosing spondylitis or in good health (not recorded which).

The table lists this clonotype with many counts. The J gene is TRBJ1-4, the V gene TRBV7-2; D remains ambiguous. This CDR3 contains 14 residues. Trimming removed 5 bases at V and 8 bases at J, with 15 bases between. Germline assignment: CDR1 SGHTA and CDR2 FQGNSA. The DNA for the CDR3 is TGTGCCAGCAGCCCGACGCGCTCCCCGGAAAAACTGTTTTTT. Protein product: CASSPTRSPEKLFF.

This clonotype was seen ten or more times. This rearrangement joins TRBV24-1 to TRBJ2-2; 8 nucleotides match TRBD1. The length of the CDR3 is 16 residues. Germline V gene data show CDR1 as KGHDR and CDR2 as SFDVKD. The trim removed 3 bases at V and 5 bases at J, leaving 7 bases unmatched. CDR3 sequence reads: CATSDPGGEGTGELFF. In DNA, the CDR3 is TGTGCCACCAGTGATCCAGGGGGCGAGGGGACCGGGGAGCTGTTTTTT.

The sample holds many counts of this clonotype. This chain links TRBV7-6 with TRBJ2-1; 10 bases fit TRBD2. There are 14 residues in the CDR3. The ends lost 3 bases at V and 4 bases at J; junction bases unmatched: 0. From germline, CDR1 is SGHVS and CDR2 FNYEAQ. The CDR3, as DNA: TGTGCCAGCAGCTTTAGCGGGGGGTACAATGAGCAGTTCTTC. Its protein is CASSFSGGYNEQFF.

Comment on this clonotype: A much larger clone differs by one base, so this may be a read error. This chain uses TRBV5-1 with TRBJ2-7, with D possibly being TRBD1 (5 bases). The ends were cut back, 4 bases at V and 9 bases at J, with 26 bases in the middle. The CDR3 is 16 residues long. Germline CDR1 and CDR2: SGHRS and YFSETQ. CDR3 bases: TGCGCCAGCAGCCCTCTCAGCAGGGAAAGGGCCGCAGGGCAGTACTTC. Its translation: CASSPLSRERAAGQYF.

This clonotype was counted many times. The V gene is TRBV5-1, the J gene TRBJ1-2, with D tentatively TRBD1 (5 bases). Germline V gives CDR1 SGHRS, CDR2 YFSETQ. V dropped 4 bases and J dropped 8 bases, with 15 bases sitting between them. The CDR3 is 13 residues long. CDR3 sequence: CASSPVGDYGYTF. Here the CDR3 DNA reads TGCGCCAGCAGCCCGGTAGGGGATTACGGCTACACCTTC.

This clonotype has ten or more counts. This chain connects TRBV12-3 or TRBV12-4 to TRBJ2-3; 7 bases fit TRBD2. CDR3 length: 14 residues. The V segment lost 7 bases and the J segment 5 bases; nucleotides outside the gene matches: 9. CDR3 in amino acids: CASNVGEGLDTQYF. The CDR3, as DNA: TGTGCCAGCAACGTGGGGGAGGGGTTAGATACGCAGTATTTT.

This clonotype has a count of ten or more. The gene calls are TRBV3-1 and TRBJ1-1, with D unresolved. The germline gives CDR1 LGHDT, CDR2 YNNKEL (reference sequence). The V gene lost 4 bases and the J gene lost 1 base, with 7 bases spanning the gap. The CDR3 sequence is 13 residues long. CDR3 DNA sequence: TGTGCCAGCAGCCGCGGTTCGAACACTGAAGCTTTCTTT. Protein: CASSRGSNTEAFF.

This clonotype has a count of ten or more. V and J are TRBV12-3 or TRBV12-4 and TRBJ2-7; no reliable D call. The V gene lost 5 bases and the J gene lost 0 bases, with 14 bases spanning the gap. This CDR3 contains 15 residues. In nucleotides, the CDR3 is TGTGCCAGCAGTAACGGACCTACCCACTCCTACGAGCAGTACTTC. It specifies CASSNGPTHSYEQYF.

This clonotype showed up many times. This rearrangement joins TRBV12-3 or TRBV12-4 to TRBJ2-1, with D possibly TRBD1 on 5 matching bases. V lost 5 bases and J 2 bases, leaving 13 bases between the germline ends. The CDR3 contains 15 residues. In DNA form, the CDR3 reads TGTGCCAGCAGTGTACAGGCTAGTGCCTACAATGAGCAGTTCTTC. This codes for CASSVQASAYNEQFF.

This clonotype was recorded at least ten times. CDR3: CASSAGLGGYTF. In nucleotides, the CDR3 is TGTGCCAGCAGTGCAGGGCTTGGTGGCTACACCTTC. The chain has TRBV2 and TRBJ1-2; TRBD1 is a possible D gene (5 bases). Germline V lookup: CDR1 SNHLY, CDR2 FYNNEI. Trimming stripped 4 bases from V and 7 bases from J, with 10 bases between. The CDR3 runs 12 residues.

This clonotype was found many times. In DNA form, the CDR3 reads TGCAGCGTTGAAGATAGGTATCCTGAAGCTTTCTTT. Protein product: CSVEDRYPEAFF. This sequence joins TRBV29-1 and TRBJ1-1; D gene ambiguous. Deletions cut 0 bases from V and 6 bases from J, with 8 bases between. Germline V gene lookup returns CDR1 SQVTM and CDR2 ANQGSEA. The CDR3 covers 12 residues.

This clonotype was seen at least ten times. This chain uses TRBV5-1 with TRBJ1-3; D possibly corresponds to TRBD1 (5 bases). CDR1 is SGHRS and CDR2 is YFSETQ in the germline V gene. The V gene lost 2 bases and the J gene lost 0 bases, with 6 bases spanning the gap. The CDR3 has 14 residues. CDR3: CASSLGDSGNTIYF. CDR3 nucleotides: TGCGCCAGCAGCTTAGGGGACTCTGGAAACACCATATATTTT.

In this sample, this clonotype turned up many times. CDR3 residues: CASSAYRASEAFF. The CDR3 coding sequence is TGTGCCAGCAGCGCCTACAGAGCTAGTGAAGCTTTCTTT. This chain links TRBV7-8 with TRBJ1-1; D call uncertain. Germline CDR1 is SGHVS and CDR2 is FQNEAQ. With 5 bases removed from V and 7 bases from J, the gap between germline ends came to 14 bases. CDR3 length: 13 amino acids.

This clonotype was counted ten times or more. This chain links TRBV5-1 with TRBJ2-3; the match to TRBD2 covers 16 bases. Germline-derived CDR1 and CDR2 are SGHRS and YFSETQ. V lost 4 bases to trimming and J lost 5 bases; unmatched junction nucleotides: 4. This CDR3 contains 16 residues. This CDR3 reads CASSTGTSGGVDTQYF. CDR3 bases: TGCGCCAGCAGCACCGGGACTAGCGGGGGGGTAGATACGCAGTATTTT.

Details on this clonotype: A read error is possible here, since a much larger clone lies one base away. The chain employs TRBV12-3 or TRBV12-4 and TRBJ2-5; 13 bases align to TRBD2. CDR3 length: 18 amino acids. The CDR3 DNA reads TGTGCCAGCTGTTTAGTAACTAGCGGGGGGGCCGCCCAAGAGACCCAGTACTTC. Translated: CASCLVTSGGAAQETQYF.

This clonotype was seen repeatedly, ten times or more. The V and J genes are TRBV6-5 and TRBJ2-7, with 8 bases aligning to TRBD1. CDR1 is MNHEY and CDR2 is SVGAGI in the germline V gene. The CDR3 has 13 amino acids. V dropped 4 bases and J dropped 6; count of bases not matched to a gene: 5. For the CDR3, the DNA is TGTGCCAGCAGTTCCAGGACAGGGTTCGAGCAGTACTTC. This codes for CASSSRTGFEQYF.

This clonotype has a count of ten or more. The V and J genes are TRBV28 and TRBJ2-7; D might be TRBD1 (6 bases). V was shortened by 5 bases and J by 3 bases, with 14 bases between the two germline ends. CDR3 size: 14 residues. Germline V gene sequence: CDR1 MDHEN, CDR2 SYDVKM. The CDR3 loop reads CASSHREGLYEQYF. The CDR3, as DNA: TGTGCCAGCAGTCACAGGGAAGGCCTCTACGAGCAGTACTTC.

At least ten counts were recorded for this clonotype. The CDR3 DNA reads as TGTGCCAGCAGTTCCCACGGGGGCGGCACTGAAGCTTTCTTT. It translates to CASSSHGGGTEAFF. V usage is TRBV11-2 and J usage is TRBJ1-1; tentatively, D is TRBD1 (6 bases). Germline CDR1 reads SGHAT; CDR2 reads FQNNGV. The V end lost 6 bases, the J end lost 4 bases, and 15 bases lay between the germline ends. The length of the CDR3 is 14 residues.

This clonotype was seen at least ten times. The V and J genes are TRBV29-1 and TRBJ2-2; TRBD2 might be the D (7 bases). The germline V and J ends were trimmed by 1 base and 3 bases, with 12 bases remaining between them. Germline values: CDR1 SQVTM, CDR2 ANQGSEA. The CDR3 extends over 15 amino acids. Here the CDR3 DNA reads TGCAGCGTTGAAGGGGCGGGGGCGCACACCGGGGAGCTGTTTTTT. Translation gives CSVEGAGAHTGELFF.

At least ten counts were recorded for this clonotype. The chain has TRBV3-1 and TRBJ2-7; maybe TRBD1 (6 bases). Trimming took off 4 bases at V and 1 base at J, with 8 bases between the two ends. Germline values: CDR1 LGHDT, CDR2 YNNKEL (reference sequence). The CDR3 runs 13 residues. The CDR3 DNA is TGTGCCAGCAGCCGGACAGAATCCTACGAGCAGTACTTC. Translated, it gives CASSRTESYEQYF.

This clonotype has ten or more counts. The chain couples TRBV7-3 to TRBJ2-3; 11 nucleotides match TRBD2. CDR1 and CDR2 from the germline V gene are SGHTA and FQGTGA. CDR3 size: 17 residues. V lost 3 bases to trimming and J lost 1 base; unmatched junction nucleotides: 6. The CDR3 sequence is CASSFLAGGPGTDTQYF. CDR3 nucleotide sequence: TGTGCCAGCAGCTTCCTAGCGGGGGGTCCTGGCACAGATACGCAGTATTTT.

Ten or more counts support this clonotype. This chain connects TRBV10-3 to TRBJ2-1, with D possibly being TRBD2 (6 bases). This CDR3 region has 16 residues. Deletions cut 3 bases from V and 0 bases from J, with 12 bases between. CDR1 ENHRY and CDR2 SYGVKD come from the germline V gene. The CDR3 loop is CAISDSRGGSYNEQFF. The CDR3 DNA reads TGTGCCATCAGTGATTCAAGGGGAGGCTCCTACAATGAGCAGTTCTTC.

The chain couples TRBV3-1 to TRBJ2-2; unclear D gene. The V end was cut by 11 bases, the J end by 0 bases, with 25 bases between. The CDR3 covers 18 residues. Germline V gives CDR1 LGHDT, CDR2 YNNKEL (reference sequence). CDR3 bases: TGTGCCTTCTGCGACGGCTACACACCAGCTACGAACACCGGGGAGCTGTTTTTT. Encoded protein: CAFCDGYTPATNTGELFF.

This clonotype was observed many times. This rearrangement joins TRBV3-1 to TRBJ2-2; D gene uncertain. This CDR3 spans 16 amino acids. Deletions cut 1 base from V and 0 bases from J, with 9 bases between. Germline V CDR1 and CDR2: LGHDT, YNNKEL (reference sequence). CDR3 in amino acids: CASSQGMPTNTGELFF. CDR3 DNA: TGTGCCAGCAGCCAAGGGATGCCTACGAACACCGGGGAGCTGTTTTTT.

In this sample, this clonotype turned up many times. The chain joins TRBV29-1 to TRBJ2-1; D remains unclear. This CDR3 comprises 12 residues. Trimming pared 2 bases from V and 5 bases from J, leaving 7 bases between. Germline loops: CDR1 SQVTM, CDR2 ANQGSEA. CDR3 DNA sequence: TGCAGCGTTGAACTGTTGAACAATGAGCAGTTCTTC. It specifies CSVELLNNEQFF.

This clonotype came up many times. The rearrangement links TRBV4-3 to TRBJ1-5; D call uncertain. The CDR3 totals 14 residues. The V and J ends lost 0 bases and 4 bases respectively, with 7 bases between them. Germline CDR1 is LGHNA and CDR2 is YSLEER. Written as DNA, the CDR3 is TGCGCCAGCAGCCAAGAAATGGGAAATCAGCCCCAGCATTTT. Protein product: CASSQEMGNQPQHF.

The chain has TRBV20-1 and TRBJ1-1, with D tentatively TRBD1 (5 bases). The CDR3 has 15 amino acids. Germline assignment: CDR1 DFQATT and CDR2 SNEGSKA (reference sequence). Between the trimmed V and J ends, which lost 6 bases and 1 base, there was a span of 18 bases. This chain's CDR3 is CSAAMGPPANTEAFF. In DNA form, the CDR3 reads TGCAGTGCAGCTATGGGACCTCCAGCGAACACTGAAGCTTTCTTT.

This clonotype has a count of ten or more. V and J are TRBV3-1 and TRBJ2-7; 7 nucleotides line up with TRBD1. This CDR3 is 13 amino acids long. Germline V gene data show CDR1 as LGHDT and CDR2 as YNNKEL (reference sequence). V trimming: 1 base; J trimming: 3 bases; junction bases outside the gene matches: 0. The CDR3 here is CASSQGTGYEQYF. In DNA form, the CDR3 reads TGTGCCAGCAGCCAAGGGACAGGCTACGAGCAGTACTTC.

This clonotype was counted ten times or more. The chain uses TRBV29-1 and TRBJ2-3; tentatively, D is TRBD2 (6 bases). This CDR3 has 13 amino acids. Germline CDR1 and CDR2: SQVTM and ANQGSEA. Between the trimmed V and J ends, which lost 6 bases and 1 base, there was a span of 11 bases. The CDR3 reads CSVVEGRTDTQYF. The CDR3 nucleotides are TGCAGCGTCGTGGAGGGACGCACAGATACGCAGTATTTT.

This clonotype was picked up a small number of times. The chain combines TRBV11-2 with TRBJ2-7; D might be TRBD1 or TRBD2, each matching 5 bases. The ends were cut back, 6 bases at V and 4 bases at J, with 22 bases in the middle. Germline assignment: CDR1 SGHAT and CDR2 FQNNGV. The CDR3 has 16 amino acids. The CDR3 protein is CASSPYLGTDIYEQYF. DNA of the CDR3: TGTGCCAGCAGTCCTTACCTCGGGACGGATATTTACGAGCAGTACTTC.